The rows below give T cell receptor beta chains drawn from one sample of a study of blood T cell repertoires in COVID-19. Using immunoSEQ multiplex PCR, the repertoire was profiled, and TCRdb retains in-frame clones only, with some absent. The sample has a few hundred thousand clones; around 89% are singletons. Sequenced sample: PBMCs or T cells enriched from blood (not recorded which). The receptors here all came from a man aged 18-30 years who had recovered from COVID-19. Both conserved end residues are part of each CDR3. Each record gives: clone size, D gene, V gene, J gene, CDR3 DNA, CDR3 protein. D genes are given only for firm matches. The size field is filled for only some rows; it gives once, few, many or a size class.

-	-	TRBV5-8	TRBJ1-5	TGTGCCAGCAGCTTACCCGGGTTCGGGAAGCCCCAGCATTTT	CASSLPGFGKPQHF
-	-	TRBV15	TRBJ1-4	TGTGCCACCAGGAGAGCGGGGAGGGAAAATGAAAAACTGTTTTTT	CATRRAGRENEKLFF
-	TRBD2	TRBV28	TRBJ2-7	TGTGCCAGCTCAGCGGGGGGCGCAAATTCCTACGAGCAGTACTTC	CASSAGGANSYEQYF
-	-	TRBV4-3	TRBJ1-6	TGCGCCAGCAGCCATACCGGACAGAATAATTCACCCCTCCACTTT	CASSHTGQNNSPLHF
-	-	TRBV5-1	TRBJ1-5	TGCGCCAGCAGCCCATCGGGGTTTGGTCAGCCCCAGCATTTT	CASSPSGFGQPQHF
-	-	TRBV7-9	TRBJ1-2	TGTGCCAGCAGCTCATCAGGGACTATTTATGGCTACACCTTC	CASSSSGTIYGYTF
-	TRBD2	TRBV9	TRBJ2-3	TGTGCCAGCAGCGTACTAGCGGGAGGAGATACGCAGTATTTT	CASSVLAGGDTQYF
-	TRBD1	TRBV28	TRBJ1-2	TGTGCCAGCAGGCAAACCGGGACAGGGGGCATCGGCGGCTACACCTTC	CASRQTGTGGIGGYTF
-	-	TRBV5-4	TRBJ1-4	TGTGCCAGCAGCTCCGGGTGGCCGGGTGAAAAACTGTTTTTT	CASSSGWPGEKLFF
-	-	TRBV5-4	TRBJ1-2	TGTGCCAGCAGCACGGACAGCCTATATGGCTACACCTTC	CASSTDSLYGYTF
-	TRBD1	TRBV27	TRBJ1-2	TGTGCCAGCAGTGCCCCTGGACAGGGAAGCTATGGCTACACCTTC	CASSAPGQGSYGYTF
-	TRBD2	TRBV29-1	TRBJ2-5	TGCAGCTCTCACACGGGAGGGGAGACCCAGTACTTC	CSSHTGGETQYF
few	-	TRBV19	TRBJ2-3	TGTGCCAGTAGTATAGACCGACTAGGTGTGGGAGATACGCAGTATTTT	CASSIDRLGVGDTQYF
-	-	TRBV2	TRBJ1-1	TGTGCCAGCAGTCTTCAAGCGGAAGCTTTCTTT	CASSLQAEAFF
once	TRBD1	TRBV7-2	TRBJ1-6	TGTGCCAGCAGCTCGGGACAGGGGATGCATTCACCCCTCCACTTT	CASSSGQGMHSPLHF
-	-	TRBV6-5	TRBJ1-6	TGTGCCAGCAGTTACTCCCAGGGAAGCTCACCCCTCCACTTT	CASSYSQGSSPLHF
-	TRBD2	TRBV4-2	TRBJ2-7	TGTGCCAGCAGCCGTGGACTAGCCCCCTACGAGCAGTACTTC	CASSRGLAPYEQYF
once	TRBD2	TRBV4-1	TRBJ2-5	TGCGCCAGCAGCCTTGGCGGGGGGGGTAAAGAGACCCAGTACTTC	CASSLGGGGKETQYF
-	TRBD2	TRBV6-4	TRBJ2-2	TGTGCCAGCAGTGAAACTAGCGGGGCCACCGGGGAGCTGTTTTTT	CASSETSGATGELFF
-	TRBD1	TRBV6-6	TRBJ1-2	TGTGCCAGCAGTCCAACACTCCGGGACAGGGGGCGCAGAAATGGCTACACCTTC	CASSPTLRDRGRRNGYTF
-	-	TRBV3-1/TRBV3-2	TRBJ2-7	TGTGCCAGCAGCGCTGGCTTCCGTCTCTTCTACGAGCAGTACTTC	CASSAGFRLFYEQYF
-	-	TRBV6-5	TRBJ2-7	TGTGCCAGCAAAGTAGTTGGGGGGTACTACGAGCAGTACTTC	CASKVVGGYYEQYF
-	TRBD1	TRBV12-3/TRBV12-4	TRBJ2-5	TGTGCCAGCAGGACAGGGGGCGGAGAGACCCAGTACTTC	CASRTGGGETQYF
-	-	TRBV5-1	TRBJ2-1	TGCGCCTGCGCATCCTACAATGAGCAGTTCTTC	CACASYNEQFF
-	-	TRBV4-2	TRBJ2-5	TGTGCCAGCAGCCAAGATAGGCTAGCTCGGAAGACCCAGTACTTC	CASSQDRLARKTQYF
-	TRBD2	TRBV7-8	TRBJ2-3	TGTGCCAGCAGCTCTTGGGACACGCGGGGGGGAGATACGCAGTATTTT	CASSSWDTRGGDTQYF
-	-	TRBV7-9	TRBJ2-7	TGTGCCAGCAGCTTAACCAGGAACGAGCAGTACTTC	CASSLTRNEQYF
-	TRBD2	TRBV2	TRBJ2-7	TGTGCCAGCAGTGAGAGAAGCGGGGGGTCCTACGAGCAGTACTTC	CASSERSGGSYEQYF
-	-	TRBV21-1	TRBJ1-1	TGTGCCAGCAGCAAGACACTGAACACTGAAGCTTTCTTT	CASSKTLNTEAFF
-	TRBD1	TRBV28	TRBJ2-7	TGTGCCAGCAGCGTACCGGGACAGGGGTCCTACGAGCAGTACTTC	CASSVPGQGSYEQYF
-	-	TRBV14	TRBJ2-2	TGTGCCAGCAGCCAAGTATCAGGGGAAACCGGGGAGCTGTTTTTT	CASSQVSGETGELFF
-	TRBD1	TRBV20-1	TRBJ1-2	TGCAGTGCTACCGGACAGGGCGGCTACACCTTC	CSATGQGGYTF
-	TRBD2	TRBV5-1	TRBJ2-1	TGCGCCAGCAGCTCGAGCGGGGGCTCCTACAATGAGCAGTTCTTC	CASSSSGGSYNEQFF
-	-	TRBV12-3/TRBV12-4	TRBJ2-1	TGTGCCAGCAGATCGAGGCGTGAGCAGTTCTTC	CASRSRREQFF
-	-	TRBV9	TRBJ1-1	TGTGCCAGCAGCGTAGGGCCGAAGAACACTGAAGCTTTCTTT	CASSVGPKNTEAFF
-	-	TRBV28	TRBJ2-4	TGTGCCAGCAGTTTGCAGGCAGGGTTAAACATTCAGTACTTC	CASSLQAGLNIQYF
-	-	TRBV6-1	TRBJ1-4	TGTGCCAGCAGTGAAGGCACAGGGCGACAACTGTTTTTT	CASSEGTGRQLFF
-	-	TRBV6-5	TRBJ1-4	TGTGCCAGCAGTTACTCGGGGACTCCAAATGAAAAACTGTTTTTT	CASSYSGTPNEKLFF